The clone carrying this T cell receptor (beta chain) was seen a single time. Its antigen remains unknown. Through a sample-barcoded 5' primer and a J-beta primer mix, a second PCR was run for about 6 to 11 cycles. TCRdb re-called the 5' RACE reads through MiXCR, storing one row per CDR3 protein. Of about 720,000 distinct CDR3 sequences in the sample, about 24% are singletons; the top ten hold about 20%. The germline V gene encodes CDR1 SGHRS and CDR2 YFSETQ. The CDR3 runs 14 residues. V was clipped by 0 bases and J by 9 bases, with 10 bases between them. There were healthy Caucasian individuals from Russia, aged about 6 to 95, serving as donors. The total RNA that was extracted per sample amounted to at least 5.5 micrograms. The data were obtained in a study of blood T cells in healthy people across ages. Study-level results: Diversity of TCR beta per million T cells declined in a roughly linear way with age. Those diversity estimates obtained from one million T cells were thought to be underestimates.

The TCR sequence derives from a man in his 70s in good health. The genes are TRBV5-1 and TRBJ1-6; TRBD1 is a possible D gene (5 bases). Sample: blood. The CDR3 nucleotides are TGCGCCAGCAGCTTGGGTTCGGGGGTTTCACCCCTCCACTTT. The encoded protein is CASSLGSGVSPLHF.